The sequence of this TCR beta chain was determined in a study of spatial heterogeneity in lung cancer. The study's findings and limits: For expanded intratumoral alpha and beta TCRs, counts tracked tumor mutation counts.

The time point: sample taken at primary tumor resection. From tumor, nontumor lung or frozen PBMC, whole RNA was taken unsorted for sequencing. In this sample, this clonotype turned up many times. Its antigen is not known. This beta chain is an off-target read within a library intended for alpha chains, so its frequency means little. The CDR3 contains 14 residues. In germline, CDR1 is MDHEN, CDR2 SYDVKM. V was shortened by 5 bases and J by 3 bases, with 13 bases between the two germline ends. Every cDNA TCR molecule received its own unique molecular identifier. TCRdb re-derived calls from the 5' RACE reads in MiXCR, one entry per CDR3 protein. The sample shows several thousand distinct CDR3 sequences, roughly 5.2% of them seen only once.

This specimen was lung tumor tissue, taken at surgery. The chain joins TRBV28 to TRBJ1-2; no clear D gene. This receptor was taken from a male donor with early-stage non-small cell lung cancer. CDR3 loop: CASSPSPGYYGYTF. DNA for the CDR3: TGTGCCAGCAGTCCCAGTCCGGGGTACTATGGCTACACCTTC.